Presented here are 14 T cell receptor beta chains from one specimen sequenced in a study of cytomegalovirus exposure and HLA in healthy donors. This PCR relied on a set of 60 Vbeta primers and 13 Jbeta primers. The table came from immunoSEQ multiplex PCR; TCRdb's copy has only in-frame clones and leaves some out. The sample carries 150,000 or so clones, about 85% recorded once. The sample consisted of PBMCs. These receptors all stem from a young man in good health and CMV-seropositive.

The CDR3 here is CAWSTGQGATEAFF. In DNA form, the CDR3 reads TGTGCCTGGAGTACCGGACAGGGGGCCACTGAAGCTTTCTTT. The chain joins TRBV30 to TRBJ1-1; 11 bases match TRBD1. In germline, CDR1 is GTSNPN, CDR2 SVGIG (reference sequence). Trimming at V came to 2 bases and at J to 4 bases, leaving 3 bases not matched to a gene. The CDR3 covers 14 residues.

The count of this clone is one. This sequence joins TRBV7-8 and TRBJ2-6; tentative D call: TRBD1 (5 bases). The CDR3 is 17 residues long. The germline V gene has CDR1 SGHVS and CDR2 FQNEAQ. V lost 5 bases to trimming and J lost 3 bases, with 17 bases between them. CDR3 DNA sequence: TGTGCCAGCAGCCCCCGTTCCAGGGTTGGTGGGGCCAACGTCCTGACTTTC. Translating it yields CASSPRSRVGGANVLTF.

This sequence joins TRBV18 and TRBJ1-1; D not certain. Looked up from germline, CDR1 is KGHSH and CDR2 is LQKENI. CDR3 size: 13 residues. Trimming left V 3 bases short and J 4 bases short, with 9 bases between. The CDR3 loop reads CASSPVSGTEAFF. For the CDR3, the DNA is TGTGCCAGCTCACCGGTGAGTGGCACTGAAGCTTTCTTT.

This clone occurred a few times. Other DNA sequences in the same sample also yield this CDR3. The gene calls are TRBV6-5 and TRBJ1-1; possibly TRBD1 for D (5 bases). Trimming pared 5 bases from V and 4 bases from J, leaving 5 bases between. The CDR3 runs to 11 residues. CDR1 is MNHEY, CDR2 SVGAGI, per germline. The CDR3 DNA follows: TGTGCCAGCAGTCAGGGCACTGAAGCTTTCTTT. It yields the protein CASSQGTEAFF.

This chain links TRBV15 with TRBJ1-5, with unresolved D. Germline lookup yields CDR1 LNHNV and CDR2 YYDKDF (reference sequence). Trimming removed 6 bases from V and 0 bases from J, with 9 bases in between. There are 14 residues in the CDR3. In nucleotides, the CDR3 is TGTGCCACCAGTACAAAAAGTAGCAATCAGCCCCAGCATTTT. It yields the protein CATSTKSSNQPQHF.

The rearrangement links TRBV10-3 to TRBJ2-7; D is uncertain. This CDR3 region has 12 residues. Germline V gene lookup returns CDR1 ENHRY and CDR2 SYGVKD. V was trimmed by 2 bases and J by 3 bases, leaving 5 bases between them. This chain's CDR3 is CAISEQVYEQYF. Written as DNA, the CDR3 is TGTGCCATCAGTGAGCAGGTCTACGAGCAGTACTTC.

CDR3 nucleotide sequence: TGTGCCAGCAGCCCCGGACTTAATCAGCCCCAGCATTTT. This gives the protein CASSPGLNQPQHF. The V call is TRBV5-6, the J call TRBJ1-5; D is unresolved. The ends were cut back, 4 bases at V and 4 bases at J, with 9 bases in the middle. Germline V gene sequence: CDR1 SGHDT, CDR2 YYEEEE. The CDR3 extends over 13 amino acids.

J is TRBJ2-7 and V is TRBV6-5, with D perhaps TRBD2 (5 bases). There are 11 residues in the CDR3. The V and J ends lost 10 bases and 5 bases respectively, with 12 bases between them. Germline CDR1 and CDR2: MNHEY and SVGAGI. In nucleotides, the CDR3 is TGTGCCACCGCCCGGGGAAACGAGCAGTACTTC. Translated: CATARGNEQYF.

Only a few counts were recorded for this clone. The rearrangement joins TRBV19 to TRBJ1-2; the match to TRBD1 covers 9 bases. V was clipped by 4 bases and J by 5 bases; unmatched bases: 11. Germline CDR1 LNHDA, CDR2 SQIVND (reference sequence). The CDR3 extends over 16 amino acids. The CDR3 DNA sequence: TGTGCCAGTAGTACCATAGGGGGACAGGGTTTGTATGGCTACACCTTC. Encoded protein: CASSTIGGQGLYGYTF.

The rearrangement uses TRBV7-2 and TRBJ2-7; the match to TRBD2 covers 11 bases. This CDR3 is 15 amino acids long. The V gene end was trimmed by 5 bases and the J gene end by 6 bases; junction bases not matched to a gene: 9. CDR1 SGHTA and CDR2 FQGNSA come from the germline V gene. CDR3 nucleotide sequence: TGTGCCAGCAGCACACAGACTAGCGGGGTAGGCGAGCAGTACTTC. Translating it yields CASSTQTSGVGEQYF. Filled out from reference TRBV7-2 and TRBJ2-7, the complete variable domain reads GAGVSQSPSNKVTEKGKDVELRCDPISGHTALYWYRQSLGQGLEFLIYFQGNSAPDKSGLPSDRFSAERTGGSVSTLTIQRTQQEDSAVYLCASSTQTSGVGEQYFGPGTRLTVT.

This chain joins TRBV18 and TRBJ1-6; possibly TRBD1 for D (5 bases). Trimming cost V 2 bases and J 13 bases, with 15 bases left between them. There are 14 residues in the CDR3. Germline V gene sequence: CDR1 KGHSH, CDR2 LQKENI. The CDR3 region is CASSPEDGGGPLHF. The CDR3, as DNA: TGTGCCAGCTCACCAGAGGATGGGGGGGGGCCCCTCCACTTT.

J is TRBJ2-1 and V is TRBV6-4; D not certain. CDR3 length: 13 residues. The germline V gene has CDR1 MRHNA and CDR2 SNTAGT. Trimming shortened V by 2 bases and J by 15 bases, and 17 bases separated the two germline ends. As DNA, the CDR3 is TGTGCCAGCAGTGACCCATCGACTCAGAACCGGTTCTTC. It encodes CASSDPSTQNRFF.

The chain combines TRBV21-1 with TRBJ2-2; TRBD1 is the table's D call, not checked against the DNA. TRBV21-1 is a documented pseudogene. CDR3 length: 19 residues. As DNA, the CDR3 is TGTGCCAGCGCTATCCTGGTTTCCGGGACAGCCCTCCGGAGCGGGGAGCTGTTTTTT. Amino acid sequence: CASAILVSGTALRSGELFF.

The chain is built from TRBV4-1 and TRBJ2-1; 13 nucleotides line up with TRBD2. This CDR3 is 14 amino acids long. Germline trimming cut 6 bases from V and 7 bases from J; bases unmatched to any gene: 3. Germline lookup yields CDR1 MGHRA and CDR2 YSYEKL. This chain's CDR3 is CASSPGLAGNEQFF. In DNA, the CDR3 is TGCGCCAGCAGTCCGGGACTAGCGGGGAATGAGCAGTTCTTC.